Listed below are T cell receptor beta chains from one sample, sequenced in a study of blood T cells in healthy people across ages. TCRdb called the 5' RACE reads again in MiXCR, with one record for every CDR3 protein. The table includes a few hundred thousand distinct CDR3 sequences, 25% to 30% detected once. Input material: blood. The source is a woman between 70 and 85 years old in good health. Both conserved end residues are part of each CDR3. Fields, in order: J gene, clone size, D gene, CDR3 length, V gene, CDR3 protein, CDR3 DNA. D genes are given only for firm matches. The size entry is marked missing in some rows and otherwise reads once, few, many or a size class.

J: TRBJ1-4
size: -
D: -
length: 14
V: TRBV12-3/TRBV12-4
CDR3: CASSLTGVVEKLFF
DNA: TGTGCCAGCAGTTTAACGGGGGTCGTTGAAAAACTGTTTTTT

J: TRBJ2-5
size: -
D: TRBD2
length: 14
V: TRBV11-3
CDR3: CASSSRLAGETQYF
DNA: TGTGCCAGCAGCTCCCGACTAGCGGGTGAGACCCAGTACTTC

J: TRBJ2-3
size: few
D: TRBD1
length: 16
V: TRBV20-1
CDR3: CSALMRDRFSTDTQYF
DNA: TGCAGTGCTCTCATGAGGGACAGGTTTAGCACAGATACGCAGTATTTT

J: TRBJ2-3
size: few
D: -
length: 13
V: TRBV6-5
CDR3: CATSRPGTDTQYF
DNA: TGTGCCACGTCCCGGCCTGGCACAGATACGCAGTATTTT

J: TRBJ2-5
size: -
D: -
length: 14
V: TRBV10-3
CDR3: CAISERDAQETQYF
DNA: TGTGCCATCAGTGAACGGGACGCCCAAGAGACCCAGTACTTC

J: TRBJ2-5
size: few
D: TRBD1
length: 16
V: TRBV18
CDR3: CASSPPSRGLGETQYF
DNA: TGTGCCAGCTCACCCCCAAGCAGGGGGCTTGGAGAGACCCAGTACTTC

J: TRBJ1-3
size: -
D: -
length: 15
V: TRBV7-6
CDR3: CASSLERDSGNTTYF
DNA: TGTGCCAGCAGCTTGGAACGTGACTCTGGAAACACCACATATTTT

J: TRBJ1-4
size: -
D: -
length: 16
V: TRBV6-1
CDR3: CASSRERQRSNEKLFF
DNA: TGTGCCAGCAGCAGAGAAAGACAGCGGTCTAATGAAAAACTGTTTTTT

J: TRBJ1-2
size: many
D: -
length: 12
V: TRBV29-1
CDR3: CSVEDGRPGYTF
DNA: TGCAGCGTCGAGGACGGCCGACCGGGCTACACCTTC

J: TRBJ1-5
size: -
D: -
length: 14
V: TRBV2
CDR3: CASSDQGMVQPQHF
DNA: TGTGCCAGCAGTGACCAGGGGATGGTTCAGCCCCAGCATTTT

J: TRBJ1-1
size: -
D: -
length: 11
V: TRBV20-1
CDR3: CLARLGTEAFF
DNA: TGCCTGGCAAGGTTGGGCACTGAAGCTTTCTTT

J: TRBJ2-3
size: -
D: TRBD2
length: 17
V: TRBV20-1
CDR3: CSARSLRGSGEGNTQYF
DNA: TGCAGTGCTAGATCTCTAAGGGGTAGCGGGGAAGGCAATACGCAGTATTTT

J: TRBJ2-7
size: -
D: -
length: 15
V: TRBV9
CDR3: CASSPHTGPLYEQCF
DNA: TGTGCCAGCAGCCCCCACACCGGACCACTCTACGAGCAGTGCTTC

J: TRBJ1-2
size: few
D: -
length: 15
V: TRBV12-3/TRBV12-4
CDR3: CASSPTPGLNYGYTF
DNA: TGTGCCAGCAGTCCTACCCCGGGACTTAACTATGGCTACACCTTC

J: TRBJ2-7
size: -
D: -
length: 13
V: TRBV10-3
CDR3: CAISESWGNEQYF
DNA: TGTGCCATCAGTGAGTCGTGGGGGAACGAGCAGTACTTC

J: TRBJ2-1
size: -
D: TRBD2
length: 16
V: TRBV18
CDR3: CASSPTLAGGQEKQFF
DNA: TGTGCCAGCTCACCGACACTAGCGGGGGGCCAAGAGAAGCAGTTCTTC

J: TRBJ2-4
size: -
D: -
length: 17
V: TRBV18
CDR3: CASSRQDPGHGKNIQYF
DNA: TGTGCCAGCTCACGACAAGACCCGGGACACGGCAAAAACATTCAGTACTTC

J: TRBJ1-4
size: -
D: -
length: 16
V: TRBV12-3/TRBV12-4
CDR3: CASSLDIRVGKEKLFF
DNA: TGTGCCAGCAGTTTGGACATACGGGTTGGGAAAGAAAAACTGTTTTTT

J: TRBJ1-6
size: few
D: -
length: 15
V: TRBV6-2/TRBV6-3
CDR3: CASTATTAYNSPLHF
DNA: TGTGCCAGCACTGCGACGACAGCTTATAATTCACCCCTCCACTTT

J: TRBJ2-2
size: -
D: TRBD1
length: 13
V: TRBV10-3
CDR3: CAIRQGGTGELFF
DNA: TGTGCCATCAGACAGGGGGGCACCGGGGAGCTGTTTTTT

J: TRBJ1-1
size: -
D: -
length: 16
V: TRBV19
CDR3: CASSIKGRNVNTEAFF
DNA: TGTGCCAGTAGTATAAAGGGCCGAAACGTGAACACTGAAGCTTTCTTT

J: TRBJ2-2
size: few
D: TRBD2
length: 14
V: TRBV12-3/TRBV12-4
CDR3: CASRTSGVTGELFF
DNA: TGTGCCAGCAGGACTAGCGGGGTCACCGGGGAGCTGTTTTTT

J: TRBJ2-5
size: -
D: -
length: 17
V: TRBV4-3
CDR3: CASSQVVRSLDQETQYF
DNA: TGCGCCAGCAGCCAAGTAGTCAGATCCCTAGATCAAGAGACCCAGTACTTC

J: TRBJ1-4
size: -
D: -
length: 15
V: TRBV28
CDR3: CASSVPHATNEKLFF
DNA: TGTGCCAGCAGTGTACCCCACGCAACTAATGAAAAACTGTTTTTT